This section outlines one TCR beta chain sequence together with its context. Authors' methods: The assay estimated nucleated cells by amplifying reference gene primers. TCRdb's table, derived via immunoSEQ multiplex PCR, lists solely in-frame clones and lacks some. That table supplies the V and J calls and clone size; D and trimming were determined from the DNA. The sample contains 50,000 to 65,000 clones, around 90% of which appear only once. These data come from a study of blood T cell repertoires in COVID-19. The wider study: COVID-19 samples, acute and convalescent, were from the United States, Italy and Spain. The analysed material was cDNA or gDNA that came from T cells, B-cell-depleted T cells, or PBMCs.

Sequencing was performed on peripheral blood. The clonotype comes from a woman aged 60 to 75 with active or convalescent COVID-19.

CDR3 residues: CASTRDSSYEQYF. The CDR3 nucleotides read TGTGCCAGCACTCGGGACAGTTCCTACGAGCAGTACTTC. The V gene is TRBV2, the J gene TRBJ2-7, with TRBD1 matching 7 bases. CDR1 and CDR2 (germline): SNHLY, FYNNEI. The CDR3 length is 13 residues. With V trimmed by 7 bases and J by 1 base, 4 bases remained unmatched.